A single sample is the source of the 18 T cell receptor beta chains below, sequenced in a study of T cell responses to AZD1222 COVID-19 vaccine. Sequenced by immunoSEQ multiplex PCR; TCRdb stores in-frame clones only, minus some. The table lists 95,000 to 150,000 clones, roughly 90% of them singletons. Specimen: peripheral blood, collected 28 days after the second AZD1222 dose. These receptors were obtained from an adult who received the AZD1222 COVID-19 vaccine.

CDR3 coding DNA: TGTGCCAGTAGTATAGGACTCCCGGGACAGAAGAATCAGCCCCAGCATTTT. Protein: CASSIGLPGQKNQPQHF. The genes are TRBV19 and TRBJ1-5, with 7 bases matching TRBD1. There are 17 residues in the CDR3. The V gene's germline CDR1 is LNHDA and CDR2 SQIVND (reference sequence). Trimming cost V 1 base and J 4 bases; bases outside gene matches: 10.

The chain uses TRBV3-1 (or the pseudogene TRBV3-2) and TRBJ2-7; no firm D call. The CDR3 sequence is 12 residues long. V shed 2 bases and J shed 1 base, with 3 bases lying between them. Germline V gene lookup returns CDR1 LGHDT and CDR2 YNNKEL (reference sequence). The CDR3 sequence is CASSQFSYEQYF. The CDR3 nucleotides read TGTGCCAGCAGCCAATTTTCCTACGAGCAGTACTTC.

The chain employs TRBV28 and TRBJ2-3; D possibly matches TRBD1 or TRBD2 (6 bases each). Trimming removed 1 base from V and 7 bases from J, with 15 bases in between. Germline CDR1 reads MDHEN; CDR2 reads SYDVKM. The CDR3 sequence is 15 residues long. DNA for the CDR3: TGTGCCAGCAGTTTATTAGGGGGGCAGTTAAATACGCAGTATTTT. Amino acid sequence: CASSLLGGQLNTQYF.

V is TRBV6-1 and J is TRBJ2-7; tentative D call: TRBD2 (7 bases). CDR3 length equals 13 residues. Trimming removed 6 bases from V and 6 bases from J, with 15 bases in between. The germline V gene encodes CDR1 MNHNS and CDR2 SASEGT. The CDR3: CASSQGGGVEQYF. Here the CDR3 DNA reads TGTGCCAGCAGCCAAGGGGGGGGAGTCGAGCAGTACTTC.

The gene calls are TRBV28 and TRBJ2-1; 8 bases line up with TRBD1. CDR3 length: 16 residues. Germline loops: CDR1 MDHEN, CDR2 SYDVKM. Trimming cost V 8 bases and J 2 bases; bases outside gene matches: 11. In nucleotides, the CDR3 is TGTGCCAGCTCTTCCCGGACAGGGCCCACCTACAATGAGCAGTTCTTC. Protein product: CASSSRTGPTYNEQFF.

The chain links TRBV18 to TRBJ1-1; D remains unclear. From germline, CDR1 is KGHSH and CDR2 LQKENI. V lost 1 base to trimming and J lost 3 bases, with 12 bases between them. CDR3 length equals 15 residues. The CDR3: CASSPQGWVYTEAFF. CDR3 nucleotides: TGTGCCAGCTCACCACAGGGATGGGTTTACACTGAAGCTTTCTTT. Based on the CDR3 plus reference TRBV18 and TRBJ1-1, the full variable domain is NAGVMQNPRHLVRRRGQEARLRCSPMKGHSHVYWYRQLPEEGLKFMVYLQKENIIDESGMPKERFSAEFPKEGPSILRIQQVVRGDSAAYFCASSPQGWVYTEAFFGQGTRLTVV.

CDR3 bases: TGTGCCAGCAGCTTAGTGGCCGTAACAGATACGCAGTATTTT. This translates into CASSLVAVTDTQYF. The chain has TRBV7-9 and TRBJ2-3; D gene uncertain. In germline, CDR1 is SEHNR, CDR2 FQNEAQ (reference sequence). Trimming cost V 1 base and J 3 bases, with 8 bases left between them. The CDR3 is 14 amino acids.

The chain links TRBV9 to TRBJ1-3; no firm D call. The CDR3 length is 15 residues. V lost 4 bases to trimming and J lost 0 bases, with 11 bases between them. Per the germline V gene, CDR1 is SGDLS and CDR2 is YYNGEE. This chain's CDR3 is CASSTSTSSGNTIYF. The CDR3 region has the DNA TGTGCCAGCAGCACCTCAACTTCCTCTGGAAACACCATATATTTT.

This sequence joins TRBV28 and TRBJ1-5; D call uncertain. Trimming pared 8 bases from V and 3 bases from J, leaving 17 bases between. Germline loops: CDR1 MDHEN, CDR2 SYDVKM. This CDR3 comprises 15 residues. In nucleotides, the CDR3 is TGTGCCAGCTTTTCCCTCCCGGGATCCAATCAGCCCCAGCATTTT. It translates to CASFSLPGSNQPQHF. The whole variable domain, remainder taken from reference TRBV28 and TRBJ1-5, is DVKVTQSSRYLVKRTGEKVFLECVQDMDHENMFWYRQDPGLGLRLIYFSYDVKMKEKGDIPEGYSVSREKKERFSLILESASTNQTSMYLCASFSLPGSNQPQHFGDGTRLSIL.

About this clone itself: This specimen includes other DNA sequences encoding the same CDR3. This chain connects TRBV27 to TRBJ2-6; D possibly corresponds to TRBD1 (5 bases). This CDR3 has 15 residues. The germline CDR1 and CDR2 sequences are MNHEY and SMNVEV (reference sequence). V lost 0 bases and J 2 bases, leaving 5 bases between the germline ends. The DNA of the CDR3 is TGTGCCAGCAGTTTATCAGGGGCTGGGGCCAACGTCCTGACTTTC. It yields the protein CASSLSGAGANVLTF.

The CDR3 nucleotides are TGCAGCGTTGGGGGGTACCAAGAGACCCAGTACTTC. The encoded protein is CSVGGYQETQYF. The V gene is TRBV29-1, the J gene TRBJ2-5; D is possibly TRBD1 or TRBD2 (5 bases each). Germline CDR1 SQVTM, CDR2 ANQGSEA. There are 12 residues in the CDR3. V lost 4 bases and J lost 0, with 6 bases in between.

The chain recombines TRBV6-6 with TRBJ2-3, with D perhaps matching TRBD2 (6 bases). CDR3 length: 17 amino acids. Germline V CDR1 and CDR2: MNHNY, SVGAGI (reference sequence). V lost 5 bases to trimming and J lost 0 bases, with 18 bases between them. CDR3 DNA: TGTGCCAGCAGTCCTTATCAAGCGGGTTCTAGCACAGATACGCAGTATTTT. It yields the protein CASSPYQAGSSTDTQYF.

The chain links TRBV7-8 to TRBJ2-1; TRBD1 might be the D (6 bases). Germline V gene sequence: CDR1 SGHVS, CDR2 FQNEAQ. Between the trimmed V and J ends, which lost 3 bases and 8 bases, there was a span of 11 bases. The CDR3 spans 13 residues. The CDR3 DNA reads as TGTGCCAGCAGCTTCTCTGGGGGCCATGAGCAGTTCTTC. Protein: CASSFSGGHEQFF. The whole variable domain, remainder taken from reference TRBV7-8 and TRBJ2-1, is GAGVSQSPRYKVAKRGQDVALRCDPISGHVSLFWYQQALGQGPEFLTYFQNEAQLDKSGLPSDRFFAERPEGSVSTLKIQRTQQEDSAVYLCASSFSGGHEQFFGPGTRLTVL.

V and J are TRBV24-1 and TRBJ2-4; D call uncertain. Trimming removed 1 base at V and 3 bases at J, with 9 bases between. This CDR3 has 15 amino acids. CDR1 and CDR2 from the germline V gene are KGHDR and SFDVKD. CDR3 loop: CATSDLPEIKNIQYF. CDR3 DNA sequence: TGTGCCACCAGTGATTTACCCGAAATCAAAAACATTCAGTACTTC.

The count of this clone is one. The chain joins TRBV5-1 to TRBJ2-5, with a possible D match to TRBD1 (6 bases). Germline CDR1 and CDR2: SGHRS and YFSETQ. The ends were cut back, 4 bases at V and 2 bases at J, with 15 bases in the middle. This CDR3 spans 15 amino acids. This chain's CDR3 is CASSLNRAGQETQYF. The CDR3 nucleotides read TGCGCCAGCAGCCTCAACAGGGCTGGTCAAGAGACCCAGTACTTC.

The chain is built from TRBV19 and TRBJ1-2; a possible D gene is TRBD1 (5 bases). V was cut by 9 bases and J by 2 bases, with 13 bases left in between. In germline, CDR1 is LNHDA, CDR2 SQIVND (reference sequence). The CDR3 totals 13 residues. The chain's CDR3 is CASTKQENYGYTF. The CDR3 region has the DNA TGTGCCAGCACAAAACAGGAGAACTATGGCTACACCTTC.

The CDR3 DNA reads TGTGCCAGCAGCCCAAGACTAGCGGGAGGTGTAAATGAGCAGTTCTTC. Translating gives CASSPRLAGGVNEQFF. V is TRBV9 and J is TRBJ2-1; 13 positions match TRBD2. This CDR3 comprises 16 residues. J gave up 7 bases and V 4 bases, and 8 bases lay outside the gene matches. Germline V gene data show CDR1 as SGDLS and CDR2 as YYNGEE.

In this sample, this clone turned up once. The chain combines TRBV24-1 with TRBJ2-3, with 8 nucleotides matching TRBD1. Germline trimming cut 3 bases from V and 6 bases from J; bases unmatched to any gene: 7. CDR1 KGHDR and CDR2 SFDVKD come from the germline V gene. This CDR3 has 15 residues. CDR3 residues: CATSDHGTGGDTQYF. The CDR3 region has the DNA TGTGCCACCAGTGATCACGGGACAGGCGGGGATACGCAGTATTTT.